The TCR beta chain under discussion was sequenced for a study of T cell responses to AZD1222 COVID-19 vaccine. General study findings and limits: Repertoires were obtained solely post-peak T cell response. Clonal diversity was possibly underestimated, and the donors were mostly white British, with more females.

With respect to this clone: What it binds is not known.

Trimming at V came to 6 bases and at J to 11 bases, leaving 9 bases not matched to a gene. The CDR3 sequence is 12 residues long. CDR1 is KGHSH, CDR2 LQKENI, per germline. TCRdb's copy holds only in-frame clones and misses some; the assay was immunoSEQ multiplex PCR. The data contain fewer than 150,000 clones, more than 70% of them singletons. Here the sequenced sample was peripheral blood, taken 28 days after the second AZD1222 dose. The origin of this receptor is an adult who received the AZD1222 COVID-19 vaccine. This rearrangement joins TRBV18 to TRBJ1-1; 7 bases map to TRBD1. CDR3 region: CASSQGGRNAFF. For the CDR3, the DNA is TGTGCCAGCTCGCAGGGGGGCCGGAATGCTTTCTTT. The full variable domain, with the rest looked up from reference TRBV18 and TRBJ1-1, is NAGVMQNPRHLVRRRGQEARLRCSPMKGHSHVYWYRQLPEEGLKFMVYLQKENIIDESGMPKERFSAEFPKEGPSILRIQQVVRGDSAAYFCASSQGGRNAFFGQGTRLTVV.